One sample yielded the 26 T cell receptor beta chains listed below, sequenced in a study of beta chain features in type 1 diabetes. TCRB transcripts that were expressed got sequenced, as all of the isolated RNA had been reverse transcribed. Sequenced by immunoSEQ multiplex PCR; TCRdb stores in-frame clones only, minus some. The repertoire holds about 40,000 clones, with 45% to 50% as singletons. Sequencing was performed on central memory CD4+ T cells from blood. The receptors derive from a woman between 18 and 30 years old in good health.

The chain links TRBV2 to TRBJ2-3, with TRBD1 identical over 7 bases. The CDR3 consists of 15 residues. V gave up 6 bases and J gave up 0 bases; unmatched junction bases: 6. Germline loops: CDR1 SNHLY, CDR2 FYNNEI. This chain's CDR3 is CASSITGASTDTQYF. Here the CDR3 DNA reads TGTGCCAGCAGCATCACAGGGGCAAGCACAGATACGCAGTATTTT.

The chain carries TRBV7-3 and TRBJ1-3; D possibly corresponds to TRBD1 (6 bases). Trimming cost V 4 bases and J 3 bases, with 10 bases left between them. The CDR3 is made up of 14 amino acids. In germline, CDR1 is SGHTA, CDR2 FQGTGA. The CDR3 DNA follows: TGTGCCAGCAGCTCGGGACAATTTGGAAACACCATATATTTT. The encoded protein is CASSSGQFGNTIYF.

The chain is built from TRBV6-1 and TRBJ1-2; D call uncertain. The V end was cut by 5 bases, the J end by 1 base, with 11 bases between. This CDR3 contains 14 residues. Germline values: CDR1 MNHNS, CDR2 SASEGT. The CDR3 nucleotides read TGTGCCAGCAGTCTTACGACAATTAACTATGGCTACACCTTC. Its protein is CASSLTTINYGYTF.

The rearrangement links TRBV18 to TRBJ1-3; 10 nucleotides line up with TRBD1. This CDR3 is 15 amino acids long. Germline values: CDR1 KGHSH, CDR2 LQKENI. The trim removed 2 bases at V and 2 bases at J, leaving 0 bases unmatched. The CDR3 DNA reads TGTGCCAGCTCACCAGGACAGGGGGCTGGAAACACCATATATTTT. This gives the protein CASSPGQGAGNTIYF.

The chain employs TRBV30 and TRBJ1-2; 8 nucleotides match TRBD1. The length of the CDR3 is 15 residues. CDR1 GTSNPN and CDR2 SVGIG come from the germline V gene (reference sequence). The V segment lost 5 bases and the J segment 4 bases; nucleotides outside the gene matches: 12. The CDR3 here is CAWRQGSIRGYGYTF. As DNA, the CDR3 is TGTGCCTGGCGACAGGGGAGTATAAGGGGCTATGGCTACACCTTC.

The chain employs TRBV6-5 and TRBJ2-5, with D possibly being TRBD2 (5 bases). The germline V gene has CDR1 MNHEY and CDR2 SVGAGI. CDR3 length: 14 residues. With 6 bases removed from V and 5 bases from J, the gap between germline ends came to 16 bases. CDR3 nucleotide sequence: TGTGCCAGCAGCCCTAGGTTGGGCGGGGAGACCCAGTACTTC. Translation gives CASSPRLGGETQYF.

This chain connects TRBV5-6 to TRBJ1-1, with TRBD1 matching 7 bases. The junction had 3 bases not matched to a gene; V was cut back by 1 base and J by 0 bases. Germline CDR1 is SGHDT and CDR2 is YYEEEE. The CDR3 is 15 residues long. The CDR3 loop reads CASSLLDRVNTEAFF. The DNA for the CDR3 is TGTGCCAGCAGCTTGTTAGACAGGGTGAACACTGAAGCTTTCTTT.

This chain links TRBV30 with TRBJ1-2, with TRBD1 as a possible D gene (5 bases). V lost 6 bases, J lost 8 bases, and 19 bases lay in between. The germline V gene encodes CDR1 GTSNPN and CDR2 SVGIG (reference sequence). The CDR3 has 13 residues. CDR3 coding DNA: TGTGCCTGCCTAGGGACTTCCTCTCACGGCTACACCTTC. Translating gives CACLGTSSHGYTF.

This clone has only one observation. The rearrangement links TRBV2 to TRBJ1-1; D is ambiguous. CDR1 SNHLY and CDR2 FYNNEI come from the germline V gene. V gave up 6 bases and J gave up 1 base, with 12 bases separating them. This CDR3 is 14 amino acids long. DNA of the CDR3: TGTGCCAGCAGCCTACCGACGGGGAACACTGAAGCTTTCTTT. Its protein is CASSLPTGNTEAFF.

The rearrangement links TRBV5-4 to TRBJ2-1, with a tentative D call TRBD2 (6 bases). CDR1 and CDR2 (germline): SGHNT, YYREEE (reference sequence). V was cut by 0 bases and J by 0 bases, with 10 bases left in between. This CDR3 is built from 16 residues. The CDR3 DNA is TGTGCCAGCAGCTTGGGGGGGGTGGGCTCCTACAATGAGCAGTTCTTC. Its protein is CASSLGGVGSYNEQFF.

This chain links TRBV27 with TRBJ2-1; the D is unclear. The germline gives CDR1 MNHEY, CDR2 SMNVEV (reference sequence). V lost 4 bases and J 9 bases, leaving 13 bases between the germline ends. The CDR3 extends over 13 amino acids. The CDR3, as DNA: TGTGCCAGCAGTTCCCCTATCCTCGGTGAGCAGTTCTTC. Amino acids: CASSSPILGEQFF.

This clone was observed a handful of times. This chain uses TRBV11-2 with TRBJ1-5, with 11 bases matching TRBD1. The germline V gene encodes CDR1 SGHAT and CDR2 FQNNGV. The CDR3 is 15 residues long. The V gene end was trimmed by 4 bases and the J gene end by 6 bases; junction bases not matched to a gene: 5. CDR3 in amino acids: CASSWGQGVGQPQHF. The CDR3 DNA sequence: TGTGCCAGCAGCTGGGGACAGGGGGTCGGTCAGCCCCAGCATTTT.

The gene calls are TRBV2 and TRBJ1-1; D remains ambiguous. Trimming stripped 3 bases from V and 4 bases from J, with 18 bases between. The CDR3 extends over 16 amino acids. Germline V lookup: CDR1 SNHLY, CDR2 FYNNEI. The CDR3 reads CASSEIGMSGGTEAFF. The CDR3 DNA follows: TGTGCCAGCAGTGAGATCGGTATGAGCGGAGGCACTGAAGCTTTCTTT.

V and J are TRBV5-5 and TRBJ2-1; 7 positions agree with TRBD2. The CDR3 consists of 15 residues. The J segment lost 5 bases and the V segment lost 2 bases, leaving 7 bases of the junction unmatched. CDR1 and CDR2 (germline): SGHKS, YYEKEE (reference sequence). The CDR3, as DNA: TGTGCCAGCAGCTTCCCCGGGCTAGCGGACAATGAGCAGTTCTTC. Residues: CASSFPGLADNEQFF.

This rearrangement joins TRBV7-9 to TRBJ2-1; a weak D match, TRBD2 (5 bases). The germline gives CDR1 SEHNR, CDR2 FQNEAQ (reference sequence). The V end was cut by 3 bases, the J end by 5 bases, with 11 bases between. The CDR3 is 14 residues long. CDR3 DNA: TGTGCCAGCAGCTTTGACGACTATGACAATGAGCAGTTCTTC. This encodes CASSFDDYDNEQFF.

The J gene is TRBJ2-4, the V gene TRBV10-3; TRBD2 is a possible D gene (5 bases). The CDR3 extends over 15 amino acids. Trimming took off 2 bases at V and 2 bases at J, with 10 bases between the two ends. Per the germline V gene, CDR1 is ENHRY and CDR2 is SYGVKD. CDR3 DNA sequence: TGTGCCATCAGTGAGACGGGGATTACCAAAAACATTCAGTACTTC. Translated: CAISETGITKNIQYF.

This clone was seen a few times. The chain links TRBV5-1 to TRBJ2-2; tentatively, D is TRBD1 (6 bases). CDR3 size: 16 residues. Germline V CDR1 and CDR2: SGHRS, YFSETQ. Trimming cost V 7 bases and J 0 bases, with 16 bases left between them. The CDR3 loop is CASGTGSFANTGELFF. In DNA form, the CDR3 reads TGCGCCAGCGGAACAGGGTCATTCGCGAACACCGGGGAGCTGTTTTTT.

The gene calls are TRBV6-5 and TRBJ1-2; 7 bases fit TRBD1. CDR1 is MNHEY, CDR2 SVGAGI, per germline. This CDR3 has 12 residues. V dropped 6 bases and J dropped 8; count of bases not matched to a gene: 6. The CDR3, as DNA: TGTGCCAGCAGCGACAGGGTTGGCGGCTACACCTTC. Translated, it gives CASSDRVGGYTF.

The V and J genes are TRBV18 and TRBJ2-5; 10 nucleotides line up with TRBD1. This CDR3 is 15 amino acids long. Looked up from germline, CDR1 is KGHSH and CDR2 is LQKENI. V shed 6 bases, J shed 3 bases, and the junction held 7 bases outside the gene matches. CDR3 in amino acids: CASSLDRGREETQYF. The CDR3 DNA follows: TGTGCCAGCTCCCTCGACAGGGGGCGGGAAGAGACCCAGTACTTC.

The genes are TRBV9 and TRBJ2-7; a weak D match, TRBD1 (5 bases). V shed 1 base and J shed 5 bases, with 16 bases lying between them. Germline V gene data show CDR1 as SGDLS and CDR2 as YYNGEE. This CDR3 spans 15 amino acids. The DNA for the CDR3 is TGTGCCAGCAGCGTAAGTACAGGAAGAAGCGACGAGCAGTACTTC. Protein sequence: CASSVSTGRSDEQYF.

The genes are TRBV6-1 and TRBJ2-5; 9 bases agree with TRBD2. Germline values: CDR1 MNHNS, CDR2 SASEGT. There are 17 residues in the CDR3. The trim removed 1 base at V and 5 bases at J, leaving 11 bases unmatched. In DNA form, the CDR3 reads TGTGCCAGCAGTGAAGAGGGACCCGGGACTAGCTATGAGACCCAGTACTTC. Translating gives CASSEEGPGTSYETQYF.

This clone was seen just once. Here the CDR3 reads CASSGLNRGWNEQFF. CDR3 nucleotide sequence: TGTGCCAGCAGCGGGTTGAACAGGGGCTGGAATGAGCAGTTCTTC. The gene calls are TRBV9 and TRBJ2-1, with 7 bases that match TRBD1. This CDR3 has 15 amino acids. Germline V lookup: CDR1 SGDLS, CDR2 YYNGEE. J was trimmed by 7 bases and V by 3 bases; bases with no gene match: 10.

This chain uses TRBV5-1 with TRBJ1-5; TRBD1 matches 8 bases. CDR1 and CDR2 (germline): SGHRS, YFSETQ. The ends lost 4 bases at V and 0 bases at J; junction bases unmatched: 9. CDR3 size: 17 residues. The chain's CDR3 is CASSLGTGHYSNQPQHF. In nucleotides, the CDR3 is TGCGCCAGCAGCCTCGGGACAGGACATTATAGCAATCAGCCCCAGCATTTT.

This clone was picked up a small number of times. V gene TRBV4-2 combines with J gene TRBJ2-2; the D gene is possibly TRBD2 (5 bases). Trimming took off 0 bases at V and 7 bases at J, with 9 bases between the two ends. Per the germline V gene, CDR1 is LGHNA and CDR2 is YNFKEQ. This CDR3 contains 14 residues. CDR3 loop: CASSQDGLSGELFF. The CDR3 coding sequence is TGTGCCAGCAGCCAAGATGGACTCAGCGGGGAGCTGTTTTTT.

The genes are TRBV4-2 and TRBJ2-1; 7 bases map to TRBD2. This CDR3 region has 16 residues. V shed 0 bases, J shed 10 bases, and the junction held 12 bases outside the gene matches. Germline CDR1 reads LGHNA; CDR2 reads YNFKEQ. Written as DNA, the CDR3 is TGTGCCAGCAGCCAAGAGGCTATGGCGGGAGCACCCGAGCAGTTCTTC. Translating gives CASSQEAMAGAPEQFF.

This rearrangement joins TRBV5-1 to TRBJ2-1; D gene ambiguous. V lost 1 base, J lost 0 bases, and 8 bases lay in between. Germline CDR1 is SGHRS and CDR2 is YFSETQ. The CDR3 is 15 amino acids. CDR3 bases: TGCGCCAGCAGCTTGTACAGTAGCTCCTACAATGAGCAGTTCTTC. Its translation: CASSLYSSSYNEQFF.